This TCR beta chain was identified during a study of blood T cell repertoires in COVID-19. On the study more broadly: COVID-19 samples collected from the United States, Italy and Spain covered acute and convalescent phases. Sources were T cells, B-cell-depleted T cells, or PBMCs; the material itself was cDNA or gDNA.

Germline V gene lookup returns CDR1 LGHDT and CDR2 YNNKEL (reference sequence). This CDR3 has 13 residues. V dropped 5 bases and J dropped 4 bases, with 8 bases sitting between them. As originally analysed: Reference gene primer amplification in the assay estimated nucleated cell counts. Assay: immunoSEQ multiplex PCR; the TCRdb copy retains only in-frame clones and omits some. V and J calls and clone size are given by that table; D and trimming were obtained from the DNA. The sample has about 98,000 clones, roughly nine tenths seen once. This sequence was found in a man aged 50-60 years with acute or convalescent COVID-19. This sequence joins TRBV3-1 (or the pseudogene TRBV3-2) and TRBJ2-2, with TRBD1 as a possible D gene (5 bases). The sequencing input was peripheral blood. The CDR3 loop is CASSRGFTGELFF. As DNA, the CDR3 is TGTGCCAGCAGCAGGGGTTTCACCGGGGAGCTGTTTTTT.